Each of the 5 T cell receptor beta chains below was sequenced from the same sample in a study of T-cell memory formation after mild COVID-19. TCRdb re-derived calls from the 5' RACE reads in MiXCR, one entry per CDR3 protein. The sample yields about 440,000 distinct CDR3 sequences, around 19% seen once. Material: PBMCs or a T cell subset sorted from them (not recorded which). The origin of the receptors is an adult woman who had mild COVID-19 (a few samples of this study predate the infection). Cell type and time point are not known.

The J gene is TRBJ2-3, the V gene TRBV9; D uncertain. Trimming cost V 0 bases and J 6 bases, with 11 bases left between them. Germline V gene data show CDR1 as SGDLS and CDR2 as YYNGEE. This CDR3 contains 14 residues. In DNA, the CDR3 is TGTGCCAGCAGCGTAGCTGTTGGAGCGGATACGCAGTATTTT. This sequence encodes CASSVAVGADTQYF. Drawing the rest from reference TRBV9 and TRBJ2-3, the complete variable domain is DSGVTQTPKHLITATGQRVTLRCSPRSGDLSVYWYQQSLDQGLQFLIQYYNGEERAKGNILERFSAQQFPDLHSELNLSSLELGDSALYFCASSVAVGADTQYFGPGTRLTVL.

This clonotype was seen a handful of times. The chain joins TRBV4-1 to TRBJ2-2; D possibly uses TRBD1 or TRBD2 (5 bases each). Trimming left V 0 bases short and J 4 bases short, with 21 bases between. The CDR3 runs 19 residues. Germline V gives CDR1 MGHRA, CDR2 YSYEKL. CDR3 DNA: TGCGCCAGCAGCCAAGATCCGGCCGGGACGTTTTCGGTCACCGGGGAGCTGTTTTTT. Encoded protein: CASSQDPAGTFSVTGELFF.

The rearrangement joins TRBV9 to TRBJ2-7; TRBD1 or TRBD2 may be the D gene (5 bases each). CDR1 SGDLS and CDR2 YYNGEE come from the germline V gene. Trimming took off 4 bases at V and 3 bases at J, with 14 bases between the two ends. This CDR3 has 14 residues. The CDR3 coding sequence is TGTGCCAGCAGCCTCCGGGACGTCGTCTACGAGCAGTACTTC. It is translated as CASSLRDVVYEQYF.

This chain connects TRBV29-1 to TRBJ2-3; 10 bases map to TRBD2. V was pared by 3 bases and J by 1 base, with 1 base of the junction left unmatched. The germline V gene encodes CDR1 SQVTM and CDR2 ANQGSEA. The CDR3 consists of 14 residues. In DNA form, the CDR3 reads TGCAGCGTTGAGCTAGCGGGGGGCACAGATACGCAGTATTTT. The encoded protein is CSVELAGGTDTQYF.

CDR3 in amino acids: CAISPTDGDSNQPQHF. The DNA of the CDR3 is TGTGCCATATCCCCCACAGACGGGGATAGCAATCAGCCCCAGCATTTT. The chain carries TRBV10-3 and TRBJ1-5, with D uncertain. CDR3 size: 16 residues. Germline V gene sequence: CDR1 ENHRY, CDR2 SYGVKD. The V and J ends lost 9 bases and 0 bases respectively, with 18 bases between them.